This T cell receptor beta chain is from a study of T cell clonality in common variable immunodeficiency. Findings of the study overall: Compared with healthy controls, CVID subjects showed increased TCRbeta clonality, mostly in about a third.

This clone came up a few times. Its cognate antigen is unknown. The CDR3 end is not reached by the read, which stops 3 residues before it; the germline J gene fills it in. The CDR3 contains 14 residues. Germline V CDR1 and CDR2: LNHDA, SQIVND (reference sequence). Clones were sequenced by immunoSEQ multiplex PCR, and TCRdb holds only the in-frame ones, with some missing. This record lists about 39,000 clones, none seen once only, and the top ten clones contain around 3%. This chain uses TRBV19 with TRBJ1-4; 7 bases map to TRBD1. The TCR was taken from a person aged 18 to 70 in good health. The sequencing sample was made of peripheral blood mononuclear cells. CDR3 bases read: TGTGCCATTCCCAGGGACAGCGAACGTTCACCA. Translation: CAIPRDSERSP. The whole CDR3 region reads CAIPRDSERSPLFF.